This T cell receptor (beta chain) was documented in a study of T-cell reconstitution after alpha-beta-depleted transplantation in children. This clonotype appeared many times. Its specificity is unknown. A library of TCRbeta sequences, prepared with unique molecular identifiers, was generated. One entry per CDR3 protein, called by TCRdb with MiXCR from the PCR reads. The sample includes 500,000 to 650,000 distinct CDR3 sequences, roughly an eighth of them seen just once. Findings and limits, study-wide: One year after transplant, T-cell counts and diversity came mostly from newly produced T cells. Where alpha-beta T cells came from about two months after transplant was reportedly several hundred expanded graft clones.

V dropped 3 bases and J dropped 3; count of bases not matched to a gene: 3. The CDR3 is 16 amino acids. Germline loops: CDR1 LGHNA, CDR2 YSLEER. The V and J genes are TRBV4-3 and TRBJ2-3, with 13 nucleotides matching TRBD2. Sequenced here: PBMCs, mostly from graft donor cells, sampled 180 days after TCRalphabeta/CD19-depleted stem cell transplant. The TCR was taken from a female patient aged 2-15 years who had a stem cell transplant for aplastic anemia, so the T cells may come from the graft donor. This chain's CDR3 is CASSQAGLAGTDTQYF. The CDR3 DNA reads TGCGCCAGCAGCCAGGCGGGACTAGCGGGGACAGATACGCAGTATTTT.